The TCR beta chain under discussion was sequenced for a study of OX40 agonist ivuxolimab in advanced cancers. Across the whole study: Dose-escalation patients were diagnosed with hepatocellular carcinoma, melanoma, renal cell cancer or head and neck cancer.

The CDR3 is 13 amino acids. The germline V gene has CDR1 SEHNR and CDR2 FQNEAQ (reference sequence). V was clipped by 6 bases and J by 6 bases, with 11 bases between them. Profiling relied on immunoSEQ multiplex PCR, and the TCRdb table lists in-frame clones only, not all of them. The sample consists of 27,000 or so clones, roughly four fifths of them appearing once. The clonotype was recovered from an adult with an advanced solid tumor such as melanoma, head and neck, liver or kidney cancer. This chain joins TRBV7-9 and TRBJ2-2; D gene ambiguous. Specimen: CD4+ or CD8+ T cells sorted from blood, collected in a trial of the OX40 agonist ivuxolimab. Here the CDR3 reads CASRNTYAGELFF. CDR3 DNA: TGTGCCAGCAGGAACACTTACGCCGGGGAGCTGTTTTTT. The full variable domain, completed using reference TRBV7-9 and TRBJ2-2, is DTGVSQNPRHKITKRGQNVTFRCDPISEHNRLYWYRQTLGQGPEFLTYFQNEAQLEKSRLLSDRFSAERPKGSFSTLEIQRTEQGDSAMYLCASRNTYAGELFFGEGSRLTVL.